The source of this T cell receptor (beta chain) is a study of CD4 T cells in relation to SARS-CoV-2 and coronaviruses. Remarks on this clone: Its cognate antigen is unknown.

Before the COVID-19 pandemic, during about 2010-2018, CD4+ T cells were taken from unexposed donors. After approximately 10 days of culture, CD4+ T cells were isolated. Cells permitting, SARS-CoV-2 S/N and four cold-coronavirus spikes were tested on unexposed-donor CD4+ T cells. This table comes from immunoSEQ multiplex PCR, and its TCRdb copy is limited to in-frame clones, with some not included. Seen here are around 15,000 clones, roughly 82% observed once, and the top ten hold about 33%. The V end was cut by 2 bases, the J end by 0 bases, with 8 bases between. The CDR3 totals 15 residues. CDR1 SGHTA and CDR2 FQGNSA come from the germline V gene.

The sample comprised CD4+ T cells from PBMCs, cultured in vitro. The receptor's source is a human donor in good health. The chain recombines TRBV7-2 with TRBJ1-5; D is ambiguous. Here the CDR3 reads CASSLSGGSNQPQHF. CDR3 coding DNA: TGTGCCAGCAGCTTATCGGGTGGTAGCAATCAGCCCCAGCATTTT.